This is a list of T cell receptor beta chains from one sample in a study of CD8 T cells in ankylosing spondylitis. TCRdb recomputed calls from the 5' RACE reads with MiXCR, one row per CDR3 protein. This sample has around 490,000 distinct CDR3 sequences, with about 5.7% found just once. Material: blood, either unsorted or a sorted T cell fraction (not recorded which). These receptors all come from a male donor with ankylosing spondylitis. Each CDR3 is given with its conserved first and last residue. The D gene is left open where the match is weak. Rows give clone size only sometimes, using once, few, many, or a class for an expanded clone.

TRBJ1-2,TRBD1,TRBV4-3,many,TGCGCCAGCACTTTGAGGACAGGGACCAATTTTAACTATGGCTACACCTTC,CASTLRTGTNFNYGYTF
TRBJ1-5,-,TRBV11-1,many,TGTGCCAGCAGCCACGACGGGCCCCAGCATTTT,CASSHDGPQHF
TRBJ2-3,-,TRBV11-2,-,TGTGCCAGCAGCCTCGACCTATCCCCGCAGTATTTT,CASSLDLSPQYF
TRBJ1-1,-,TRBV5-1,many,TGCGCCAGCAGCCTTCAGGAGACTGAAGCTTTCTTT,CASSLQETEAFF
TRBJ2-2,TRBD2,TRBV24-1,many,TGTGCCACCAGTGTACAAGCGGGAGGAAACACCGGGGAGCTGTTTTTT,CATSVQAGGNTGELFF
TRBJ2-2,TRBD1,TRBV7-3,-,TGTGCCAGCAGCTTACTCAACAGGGGGGCCGGGGAGCTGTTTTTT,CASSLLNRGAGELFF
TRBJ1-2,TRBD1,TRBV20-1,-,TGCAGTGCCCGGACAGGGAGGATAGATGGCTACACCTTC,CSARTGRIDGYTF
TRBJ1-1,-,TRBV11-3,-,TGTGCCATCATACTCTGGGGCACTGAAGCTTTCTTT,CAIILWGTEAFF
TRBJ2-1,-,TRBV6-5,many,TGTGCCAGCAGTTTCAGCCTATCTCCTGGCAATGAGCAGTTCTTC,CASSFSLSPGNEQFF
TRBJ2-7,-,TRBV21-1,-,TGTGCCAGGAGAGGACAGGGATTCTACGAGCAGTACTTC,CARRGQGFYEQYF
TRBJ2-4,TRBD1,TRBV20-1,many,TGCAGTGCTAGGAAGGGGGCAGTTCAGTACTTC,CSARKGAVQYF
TRBJ2-3,TRBD1,TRBV5-1,-,TGCGCCAGCAGCTTAGGACAGGGGGCCGTGGATACGCAGTATTTT,CASSLGQGAVDTQYF
TRBJ1-2,-,TRBV5-1,many,TGCGCCAGCAGCTTGGATCCGGGGGACTATGGCTACACCTTC,CASSLDPGDYGYTF
TRBJ1-2,-,TRBV11-2,many,TGTGCCAGCAGCGCTCCCGCTTCGGGGTTCGGCTACACCTTC,CASSAPASGFGYTF
TRBJ2-5,TRBD2,TRBV20-1,many,TGCAGTGCTAGAGACCGGACTAGTAGAGAGACCCAGTACTTC,CSARDRTSRETQYF
TRBJ1-1,-,TRBV29-1,many,TGCAGCGTTGTTGGGGGGGAATTCCAAGCTTTCTTT,CSVVGGEFQAFF
TRBJ2-5,TRBD2,TRBV20-1,many,TGCAGTGCTAGACTACTCGCCCTAGCGGGAGTGCCAGAGACCCAGTACTTC,CSARLLALAGVPETQYF
TRBJ2-1,-,TRBV6-1,many,TGTGCCAGCGGAAACTGGGCGCCGAACGACAATGAGCAGTTCTTC,CASGNWAPNDNEQFF
TRBJ2-4,TRBD1,TRBV7-9,many,TGTGCCAGCAGCTTAGGTAGTGGGACAGACAAAAACATTCAGTACTTC,CASSLGSGTDKNIQYF
TRBJ2-6,-,TRBV27,-,TGTGCCAGCAGTCATCCTGGGGCCAACGTCCTGACTTTC,CASSHPGANVLTF
TRBJ1-1,-,TRBV5-1,many,TGCGCCAGCAGCTTGGAGGCAGGGTGGGGAGCTTTCTTT,CASSLEAGWGAFF
TRBJ1-3,TRBD1,TRBV10-3,few,TGTGCCACCCAGGCGGGGACAGGGGAGGACACCATATATTTT,CATQAGTGEDTIYF
TRBJ2-1,-,TRBV27,few,TGTGCCAGCAGTTATCTTAGCGGCCTCCCCGGGGAGCAGTTCTTC,CASSYLSGLPGEQFF
TRBJ2-3,TRBD2,TRBV6-1,-,TGTGCCAGCAGTCCCTCTAGCGGGACGGCAGATACGCAGTATTTT,CASSPSSGTADTQYF
TRBJ1-5,-,TRBV4-2,many,TGTGCCAGCAGCCAAAGGACAGCCACCGGCAATCAGCCCCAGCATTTT,CASSQRTATGNQPQHF